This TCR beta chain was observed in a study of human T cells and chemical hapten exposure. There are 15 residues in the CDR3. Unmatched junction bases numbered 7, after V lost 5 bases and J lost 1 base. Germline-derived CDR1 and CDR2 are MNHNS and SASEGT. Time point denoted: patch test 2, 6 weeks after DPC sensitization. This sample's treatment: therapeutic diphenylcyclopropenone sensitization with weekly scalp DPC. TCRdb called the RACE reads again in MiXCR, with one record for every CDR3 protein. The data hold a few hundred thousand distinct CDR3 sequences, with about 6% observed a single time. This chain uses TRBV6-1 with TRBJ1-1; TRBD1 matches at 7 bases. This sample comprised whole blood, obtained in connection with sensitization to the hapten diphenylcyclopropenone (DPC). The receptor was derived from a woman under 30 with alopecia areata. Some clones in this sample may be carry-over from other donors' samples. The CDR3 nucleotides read TGTGCCAGCAGTATCCGGGACAGAACGAACACTGAAGCTTTCTTT. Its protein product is CASSIRDRTNTEAFF.